This T cell receptor (beta chain) appears in the sequencing data of a study of blood T cell repertoires in COVID-19. Study context: Whether acute or convalescent, the COVID-19 samples came from the United States, Italy and Spain. Sample material is recorded as cDNA or gDNA derived from T cells, B-cell-depleted T cells, or PBMCs.

This CDR3 spans 17 amino acids. Trimming removed 7 bases from V and 4 bases from J, with 23 bases in between. Per the germline V gene, CDR1 is MDHEN and CDR2 is SYDVKM. As originally analysed: Reference gene primer amplification gave nucleated cell count estimates. Data came from immunoSEQ multiplex PCR; TCRdb stores just in-frame clones and leaves some out. The V and J calls and clone size are taken from that table; D and trimming were inferred from the DNA. The sample has roughly 120,000 clones, roughly 87% seen once. The clonotype originates from a man older than 75 with acute or convalescent COVID-19. Sequencing was done on a sample of peripheral blood. This sequence joins TRBV28 and TRBJ1-3; D gene ambiguous. The CDR3 DNA reads TGTGCCAGCATCTTAGGTGCGGACCGGAGGCTGGGAAACACCATATATTTT. Residues: CASILGADRRLGNTIYF.